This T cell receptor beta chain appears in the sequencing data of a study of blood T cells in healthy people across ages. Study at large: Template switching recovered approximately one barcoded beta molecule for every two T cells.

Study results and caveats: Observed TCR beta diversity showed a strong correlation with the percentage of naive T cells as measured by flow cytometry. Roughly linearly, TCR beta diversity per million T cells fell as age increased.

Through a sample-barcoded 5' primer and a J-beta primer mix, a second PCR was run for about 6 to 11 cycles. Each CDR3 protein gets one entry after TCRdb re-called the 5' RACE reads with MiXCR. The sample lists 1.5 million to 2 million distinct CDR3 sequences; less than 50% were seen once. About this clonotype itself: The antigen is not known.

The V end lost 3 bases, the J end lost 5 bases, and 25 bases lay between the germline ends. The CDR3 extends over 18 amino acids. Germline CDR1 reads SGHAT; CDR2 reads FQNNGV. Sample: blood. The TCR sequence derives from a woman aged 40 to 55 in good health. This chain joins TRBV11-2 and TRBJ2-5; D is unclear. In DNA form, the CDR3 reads TGTGCCAGCAGCTTTCTGTCATTCGGGTCCCCGCTGGGTGAGACCCAGTACTTC. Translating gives CASSFLSFGSPLGETQYF. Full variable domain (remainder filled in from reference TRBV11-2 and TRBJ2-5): EAGVAQSPRYKIIEKRQSVAFWCNPISGHATLYWYQQILGQGPKLLIQFQNNGVVDDSQLPKDRFSAERLKGVDSTLKIQPAKLEDSAVYLCASSFLSFGSPLGETQYFGPGTRLLVL.